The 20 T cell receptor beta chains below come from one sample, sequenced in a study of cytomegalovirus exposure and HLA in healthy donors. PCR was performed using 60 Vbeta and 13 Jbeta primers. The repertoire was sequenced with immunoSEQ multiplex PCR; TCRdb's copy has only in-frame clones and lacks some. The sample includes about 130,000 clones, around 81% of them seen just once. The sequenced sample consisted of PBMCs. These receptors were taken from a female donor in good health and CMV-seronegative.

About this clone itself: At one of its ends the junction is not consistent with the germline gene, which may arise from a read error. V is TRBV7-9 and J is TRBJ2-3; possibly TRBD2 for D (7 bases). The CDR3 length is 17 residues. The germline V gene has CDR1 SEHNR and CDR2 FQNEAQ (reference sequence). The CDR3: CSSSLGGGSSSTDTQYF. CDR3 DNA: TGTTCCAGCAGCTTAGGCGGGGGCAGCTCAAGCACAGATACGCAGTATTTT.

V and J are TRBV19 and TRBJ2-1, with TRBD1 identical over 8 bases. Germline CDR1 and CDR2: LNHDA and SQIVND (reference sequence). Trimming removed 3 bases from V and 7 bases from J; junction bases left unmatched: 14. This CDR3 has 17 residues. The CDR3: CASSMLRGTGTKNEQFF. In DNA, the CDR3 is TGTGCCAGTAGTATGTTAAGGGGGACAGGTACAAAAAATGAGCAGTTCTTC.

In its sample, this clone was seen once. The chain's CDR3 is CASSLAGLDGAEQYF. The CDR3 DNA reads as TGCGCCAGCAGCTTGGCGGGACTAGATGGAGCCGAGCAGTACTTC. V gene TRBV5-1 combines with J gene TRBJ2-7, with 8 bases fitting TRBD2. CDR1 and CDR2 (germline): SGHRS, YFSETQ. This CDR3 is built from 15 residues. J gave up 6 bases and V 0 bases, and 8 bases lay outside the gene matches.

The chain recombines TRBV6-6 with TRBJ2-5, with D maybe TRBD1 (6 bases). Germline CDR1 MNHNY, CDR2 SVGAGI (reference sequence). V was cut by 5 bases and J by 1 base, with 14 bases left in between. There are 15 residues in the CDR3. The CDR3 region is CASSPGQTRQETQYF. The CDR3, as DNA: TGTGCCAGCAGTCCGGGACAAACGCGCCAAGAGACCCAGTACTTC.

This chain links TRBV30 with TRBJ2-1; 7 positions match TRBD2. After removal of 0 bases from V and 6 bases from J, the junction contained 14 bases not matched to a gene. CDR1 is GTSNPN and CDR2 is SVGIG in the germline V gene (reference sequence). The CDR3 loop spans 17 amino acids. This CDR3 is CAWSVRVRSGTRNEQFF. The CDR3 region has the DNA TGTGCCTGGAGTGTACGGGTTCGAAGCGGGACTCGCAATGAGCAGTTCTTC.

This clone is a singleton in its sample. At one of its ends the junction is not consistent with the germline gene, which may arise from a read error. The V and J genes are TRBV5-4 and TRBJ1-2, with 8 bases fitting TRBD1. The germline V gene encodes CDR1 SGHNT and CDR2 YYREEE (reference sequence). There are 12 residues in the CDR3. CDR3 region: CASSTSGGPTSF. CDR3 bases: TGTGCCAGCAGCACCTCAGGGGGCCCCACCTCCTTC.

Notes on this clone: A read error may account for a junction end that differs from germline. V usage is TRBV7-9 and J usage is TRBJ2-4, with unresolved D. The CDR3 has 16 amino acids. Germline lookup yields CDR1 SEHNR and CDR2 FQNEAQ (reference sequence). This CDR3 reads CSSSFSSPLAKNIQYF. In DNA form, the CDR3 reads TGTTCCAGCAGCTTCAGTTCCCCCTTGGCCAAAAACATTCAGTACTTC. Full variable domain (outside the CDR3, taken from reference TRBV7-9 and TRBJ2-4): DTGVSQNPRHKITKRGQNVTFRCDPISEHNRLYWYRQTLGQGPEFLTYFQNEAQLEKSRLLSDRFSAERPKGSFSTLEIQRTEQGDSAMYLCSSSFSSPLAKNIQYFGAGTRLSVL.

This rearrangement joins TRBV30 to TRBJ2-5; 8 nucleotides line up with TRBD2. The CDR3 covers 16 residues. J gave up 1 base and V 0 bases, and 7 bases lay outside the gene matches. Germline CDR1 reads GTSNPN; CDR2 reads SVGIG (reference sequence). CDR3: CAWSVGFAGGQETQYF. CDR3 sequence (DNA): TGTGCCTGGAGTGTAGGCTTCGCGGGGGGCCAAGAGACCCAGTACTTC.

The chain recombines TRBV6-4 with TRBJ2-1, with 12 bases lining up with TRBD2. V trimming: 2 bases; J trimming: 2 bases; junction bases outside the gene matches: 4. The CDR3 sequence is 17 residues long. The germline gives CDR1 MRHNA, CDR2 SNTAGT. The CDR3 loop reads CASSDRLAGETYNEQFF. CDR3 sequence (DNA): TGTGCCAGCAGTGACCGACTAGCGGGAGAGACCTACAATGAGCAGTTCTTC.

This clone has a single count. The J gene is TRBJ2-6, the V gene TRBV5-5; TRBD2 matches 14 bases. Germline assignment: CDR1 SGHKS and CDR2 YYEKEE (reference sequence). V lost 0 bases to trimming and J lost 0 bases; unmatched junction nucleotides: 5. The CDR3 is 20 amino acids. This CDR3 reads CASSLGLAGGVYSGANVLTF. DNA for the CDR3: TGTGCCAGCAGCTTGGGACTAGCGGGAGGGGTGTACTCTGGGGCCAACGTCCTGACTTTC.

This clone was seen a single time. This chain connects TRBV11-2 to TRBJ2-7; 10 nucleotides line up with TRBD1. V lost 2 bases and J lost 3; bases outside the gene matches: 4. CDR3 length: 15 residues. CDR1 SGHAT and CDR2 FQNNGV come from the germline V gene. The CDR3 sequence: CASSLLTGGNYEQYF. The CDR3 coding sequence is TGTGCCAGCAGCTTATTGACAGGGGGCAACTACGAGCAGTACTTC.

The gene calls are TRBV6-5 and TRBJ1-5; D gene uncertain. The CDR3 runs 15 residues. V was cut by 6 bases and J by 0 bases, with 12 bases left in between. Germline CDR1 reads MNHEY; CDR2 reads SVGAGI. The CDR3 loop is CASRIVSLSNQPQHF. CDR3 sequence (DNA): TGTGCCAGCAGGATTGTATCACTTAGCAATCAGCCCCAGCATTTT.

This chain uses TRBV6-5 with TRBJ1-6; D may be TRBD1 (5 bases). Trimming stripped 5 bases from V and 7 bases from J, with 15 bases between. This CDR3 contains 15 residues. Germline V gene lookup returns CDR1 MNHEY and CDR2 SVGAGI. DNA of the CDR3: TGTGCCAGCAGTCCCCGGGGGGGGATGAATTCACCCCTCCACTTT. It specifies CASSPRGGMNSPLHF.

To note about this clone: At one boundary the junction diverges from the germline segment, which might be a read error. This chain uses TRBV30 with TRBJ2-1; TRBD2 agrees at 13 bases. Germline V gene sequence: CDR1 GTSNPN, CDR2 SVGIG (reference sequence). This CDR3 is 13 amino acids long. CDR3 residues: CTWTSGSHNEQFF. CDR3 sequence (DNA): TGTACCTGGACTAGCGGGAGCCACAATGAGCAGTTCTTC.

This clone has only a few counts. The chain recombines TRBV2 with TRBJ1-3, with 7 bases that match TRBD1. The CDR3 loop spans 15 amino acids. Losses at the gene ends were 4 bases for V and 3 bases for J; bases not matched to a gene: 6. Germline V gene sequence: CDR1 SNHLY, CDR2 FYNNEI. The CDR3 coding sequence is TGTGCCAGCAGTGGAGACAGGGTAATTGGAAACACCATATATTTT. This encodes CASSGDRVIGNTIYF.

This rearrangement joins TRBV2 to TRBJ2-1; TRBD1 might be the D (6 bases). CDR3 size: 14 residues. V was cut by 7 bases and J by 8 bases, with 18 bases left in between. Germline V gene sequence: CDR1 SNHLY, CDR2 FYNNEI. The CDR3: CASNPSRGVDEQFF. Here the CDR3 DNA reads TGTGCCAGCAACCCTAGCAGGGGTGTCGATGAGCAGTTCTTC.

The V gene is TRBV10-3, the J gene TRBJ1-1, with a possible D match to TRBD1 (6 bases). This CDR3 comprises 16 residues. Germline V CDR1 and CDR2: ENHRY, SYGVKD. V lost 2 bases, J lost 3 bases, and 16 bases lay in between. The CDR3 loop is CAISETSQGAYTEAFF. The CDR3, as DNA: TGTGCCATCAGTGAGACATCACAGGGAGCATACACTGAAGCTTTCTTT.

CDR3 sequence reads: CASSKRKDRGDTGELFF. The CDR3 coding sequence is TGTGCCAGCAGCAAACGAAAGGACAGGGGGGACACCGGGGAGCTGTTTTTT. This sequence joins TRBV21-1 and TRBJ2-2; the D call TRBD1 from the table was never checked on the DNA. TRBV21-1 is listed as a pseudogene. The CDR3 length is 17 residues.

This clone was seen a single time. The chain's CDR3 is CASSEEDGGTGELFF. The CDR3 DNA reads TGTGCCAGCAGTGAAGAGGACGGGGGGACCGGGGAGCTGTTTTTT. The V and J genes are TRBV6-1 and TRBJ2-2; 7 bases are shared with TRBD2. V lost 1 base to trimming and J lost 5 bases; unmatched junction nucleotides: 4. Germline lookup yields CDR1 MNHNS and CDR2 SASEGT. The CDR3 sequence is 15 residues long.

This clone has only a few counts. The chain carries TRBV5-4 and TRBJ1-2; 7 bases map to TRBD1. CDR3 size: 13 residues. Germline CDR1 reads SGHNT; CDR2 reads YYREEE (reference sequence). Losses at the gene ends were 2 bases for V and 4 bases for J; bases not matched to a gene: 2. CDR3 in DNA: TGTGCCAGCAGCTTCGGGGACAGCTATGGCTACACCTTC. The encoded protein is CASSFGDSYGYTF.